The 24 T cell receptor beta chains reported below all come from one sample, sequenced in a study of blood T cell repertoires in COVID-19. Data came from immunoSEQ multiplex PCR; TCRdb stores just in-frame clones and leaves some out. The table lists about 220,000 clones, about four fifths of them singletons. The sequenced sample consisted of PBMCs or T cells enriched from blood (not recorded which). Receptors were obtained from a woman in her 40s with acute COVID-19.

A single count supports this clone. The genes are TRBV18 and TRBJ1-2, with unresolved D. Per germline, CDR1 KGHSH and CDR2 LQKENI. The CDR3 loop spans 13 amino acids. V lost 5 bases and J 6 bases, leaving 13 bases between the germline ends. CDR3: CASSLSSGDGYTF. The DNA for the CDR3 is TGTGCCAGCTCATTGTCCTCCGGTGATGGCTACACCTTC.

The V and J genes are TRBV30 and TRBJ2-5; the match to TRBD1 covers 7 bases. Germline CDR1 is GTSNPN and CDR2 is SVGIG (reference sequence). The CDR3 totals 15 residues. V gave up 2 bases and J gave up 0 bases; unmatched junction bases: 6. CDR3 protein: CAWSTSTGNQETQYF. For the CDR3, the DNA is TGTGCCTGGAGTACCTCGACAGGGAACCAAGAGACCCAGTACTTC.

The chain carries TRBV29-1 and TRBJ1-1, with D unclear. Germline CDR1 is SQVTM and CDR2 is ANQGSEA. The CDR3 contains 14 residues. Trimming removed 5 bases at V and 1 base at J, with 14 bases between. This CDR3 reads CSVRNPSGNTEAFF. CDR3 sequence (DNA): TGCAGCGTTCGTAACCCTAGCGGGAACACTGAAGCTTTCTTT.

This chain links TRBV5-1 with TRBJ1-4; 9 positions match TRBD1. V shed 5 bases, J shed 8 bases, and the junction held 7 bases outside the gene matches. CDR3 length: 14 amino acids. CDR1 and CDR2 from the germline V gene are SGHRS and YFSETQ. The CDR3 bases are TGCGCCAGCAGTCCCGGGACAGGGTTGGAAAAACTGTTTTTT. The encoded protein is CASSPGTGLEKLFF.

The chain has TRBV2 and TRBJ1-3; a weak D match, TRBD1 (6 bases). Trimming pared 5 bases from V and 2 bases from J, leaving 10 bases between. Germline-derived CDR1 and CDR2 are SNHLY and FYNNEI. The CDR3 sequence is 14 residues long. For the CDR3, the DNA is TGTGCCAGCAGTACAGGGACCGCTGGAAACACCATATATTTT. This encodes CASSTGTAGNTIYF.

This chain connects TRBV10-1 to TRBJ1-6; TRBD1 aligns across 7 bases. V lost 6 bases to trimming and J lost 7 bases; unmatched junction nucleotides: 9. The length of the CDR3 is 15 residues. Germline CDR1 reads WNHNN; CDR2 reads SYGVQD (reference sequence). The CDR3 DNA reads TGCGCCAGCAGACAGGGGTTTTCTTTGAATTCACCCCTCCACTTT. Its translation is CASRQGFSLNSPLHF.

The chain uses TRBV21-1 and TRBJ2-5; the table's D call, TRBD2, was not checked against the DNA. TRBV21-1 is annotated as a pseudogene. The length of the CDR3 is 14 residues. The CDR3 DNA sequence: TGTGCCCCAAAGATGGCGGGAGGGGGGGAGACCCAGTACTTC. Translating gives CAPKMAGGGETQYF.

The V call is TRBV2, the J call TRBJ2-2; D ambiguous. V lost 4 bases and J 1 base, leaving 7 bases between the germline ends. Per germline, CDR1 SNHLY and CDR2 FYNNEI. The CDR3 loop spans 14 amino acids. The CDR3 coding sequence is TGTGCCAGCAGTGGCGAATTGAACACCGGGGAGCTGTTTTTT. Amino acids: CASSGELNTGELFF.

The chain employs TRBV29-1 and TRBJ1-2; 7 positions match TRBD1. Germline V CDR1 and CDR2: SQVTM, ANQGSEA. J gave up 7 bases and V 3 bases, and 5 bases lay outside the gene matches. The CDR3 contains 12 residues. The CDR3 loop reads CSVEEGARGYTF. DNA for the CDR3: TGCAGCGTTGAGGAGGGGGCTCGTGGCTACACCTTC.

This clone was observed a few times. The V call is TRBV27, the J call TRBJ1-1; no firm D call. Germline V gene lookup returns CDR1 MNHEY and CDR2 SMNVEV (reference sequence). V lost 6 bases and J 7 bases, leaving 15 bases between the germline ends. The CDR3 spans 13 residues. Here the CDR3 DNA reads TGTGCCAGCAGCCCCTTTAATGCCGGTGAAGCTTTCTTT. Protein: CASSPFNAGEAFF.

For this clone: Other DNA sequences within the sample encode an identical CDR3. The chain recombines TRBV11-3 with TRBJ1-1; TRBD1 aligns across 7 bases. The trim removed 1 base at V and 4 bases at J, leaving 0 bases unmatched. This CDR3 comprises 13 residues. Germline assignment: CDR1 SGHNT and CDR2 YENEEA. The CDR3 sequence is CASSLGQGTEAFF. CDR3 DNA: TGTGCCAGCAGCTTAGGACAGGGCACTGAAGCTTTCTTT.

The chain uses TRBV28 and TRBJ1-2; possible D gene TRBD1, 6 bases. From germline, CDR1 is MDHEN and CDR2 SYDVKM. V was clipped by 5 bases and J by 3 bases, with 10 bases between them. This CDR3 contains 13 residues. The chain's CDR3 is CASSPPGDYGYTF. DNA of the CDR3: TGTGCCAGCAGTCCCCCAGGGGACTATGGCTACACCTTC.

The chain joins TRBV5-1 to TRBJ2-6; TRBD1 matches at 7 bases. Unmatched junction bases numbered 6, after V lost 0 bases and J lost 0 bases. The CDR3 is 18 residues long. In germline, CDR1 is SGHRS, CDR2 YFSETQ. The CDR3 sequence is CASSLGGTAASGANVLTF. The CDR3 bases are TGCGCCAGCAGCTTGGGTGGGACAGCCGCCTCTGGGGCCAACGTCCTGACTTTC.

The CDR3 reads CASSRTGDNSPLHF. The DNA of the CDR3 is TGTGCCAGCAGCCGGACAGGTGATAATTCACCCCTCCACTTT. The chain combines TRBV5-5 with TRBJ1-6; TRBD1 matches 7 bases. CDR3 length: 14 amino acids. Germline lookup yields CDR1 SGHKS and CDR2 YYEKEE (reference sequence). V lost 4 bases and J lost 5; bases outside the gene matches: 3.

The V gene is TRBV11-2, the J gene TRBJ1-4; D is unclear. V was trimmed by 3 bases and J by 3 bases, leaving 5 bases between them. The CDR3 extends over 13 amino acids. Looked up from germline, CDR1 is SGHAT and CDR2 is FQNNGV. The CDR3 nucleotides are TGTGCCAGCAGCTTTGGGCCTAATGAAAAACTGTTTTTT. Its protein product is CASSFGPNEKLFF.

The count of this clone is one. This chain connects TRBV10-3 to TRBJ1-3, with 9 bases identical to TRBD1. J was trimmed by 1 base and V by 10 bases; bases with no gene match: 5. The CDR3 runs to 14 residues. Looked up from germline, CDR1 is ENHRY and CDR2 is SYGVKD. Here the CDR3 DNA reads TGTGCCAGCCTACAGGGGGCTTCTGGAAACACCATATATTTT. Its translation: CASLQGASGNTIYF.

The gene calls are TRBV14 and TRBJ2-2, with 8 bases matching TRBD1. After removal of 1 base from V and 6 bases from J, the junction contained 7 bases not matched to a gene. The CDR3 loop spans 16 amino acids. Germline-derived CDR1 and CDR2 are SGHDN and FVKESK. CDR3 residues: CASSQADRGYPGELFF. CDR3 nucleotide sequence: TGTGCCAGCAGCCAAGCTGACAGGGGTTACCCCGGGGAGCTGTTTTTT.

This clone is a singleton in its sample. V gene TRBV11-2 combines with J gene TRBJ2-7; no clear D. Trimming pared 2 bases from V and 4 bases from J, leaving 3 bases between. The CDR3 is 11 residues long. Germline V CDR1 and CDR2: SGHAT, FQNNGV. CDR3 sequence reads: CASSLHYEQYF. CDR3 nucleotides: TGTGCCAGCAGCTTACATTACGAGCAGTACTTC.

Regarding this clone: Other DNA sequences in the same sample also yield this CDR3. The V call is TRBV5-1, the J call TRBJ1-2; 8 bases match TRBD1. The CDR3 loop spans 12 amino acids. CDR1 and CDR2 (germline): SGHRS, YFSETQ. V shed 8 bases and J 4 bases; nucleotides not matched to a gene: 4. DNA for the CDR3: TGCGCCAGTTCAGGGGGCGGCTATGGCTACACCTTC. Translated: CASSGGGYGYTF.

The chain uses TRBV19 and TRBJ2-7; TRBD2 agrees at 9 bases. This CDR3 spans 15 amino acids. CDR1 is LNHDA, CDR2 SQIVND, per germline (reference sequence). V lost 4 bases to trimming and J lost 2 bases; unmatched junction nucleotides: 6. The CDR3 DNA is TGTGCCAGTAGTAGCGTAGCGGGAGCCCCCTACGAGCAGTACTTC. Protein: CASSSVAGAPYEQYF. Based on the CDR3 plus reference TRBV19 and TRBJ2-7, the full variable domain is DGGITQSPKYLFRKEGQNVTLSCEQNLNHDAMYWYRQDPGQGLRLIYYSQIVNDFQKGDIAEGYSVSREKKESFPLTVTSAQKNPTAFYLCASSSVAGAPYEQYFGPGTRLTVT.

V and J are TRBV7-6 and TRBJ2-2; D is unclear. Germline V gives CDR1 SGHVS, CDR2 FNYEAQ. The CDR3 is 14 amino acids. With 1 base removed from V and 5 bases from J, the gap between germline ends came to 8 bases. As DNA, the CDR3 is TGTGCCAGCAGCTTAGTGACGGGTACCGGGGAGCTGTTTTTT. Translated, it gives CASSLVTGTGELFF.

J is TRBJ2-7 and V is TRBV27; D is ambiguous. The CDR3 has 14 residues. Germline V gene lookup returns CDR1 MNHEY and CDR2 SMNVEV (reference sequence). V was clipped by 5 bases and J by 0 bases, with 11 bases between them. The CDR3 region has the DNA TGTGCCAGCAGTGCCTCCTATAACTCCTACGAGCAGTACTTC. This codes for CASSASYNSYEQYF.

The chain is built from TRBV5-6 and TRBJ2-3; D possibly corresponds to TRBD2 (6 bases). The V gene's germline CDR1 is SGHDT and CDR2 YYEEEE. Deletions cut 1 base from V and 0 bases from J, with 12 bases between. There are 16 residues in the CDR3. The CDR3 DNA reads TGTGCCAGCAGCTTGACGGGGGAGTCTAGCACAGATACGCAGTATTTT. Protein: CASSLTGESSTDTQYF.

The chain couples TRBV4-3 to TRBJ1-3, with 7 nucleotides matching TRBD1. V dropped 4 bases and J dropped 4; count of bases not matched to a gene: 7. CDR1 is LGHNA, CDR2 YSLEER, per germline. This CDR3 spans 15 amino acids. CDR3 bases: TGCGCCAGCAGCCGGGATACAGGGGAGGGAAACACCATATATTTT. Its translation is CASSRDTGEGNTIYF.